These 31 T cell receptor beta chains were all obtained from the same sample, sequenced in a study of T cell responses to AZD1222 COVID-19 vaccine. Clones were read by immunoSEQ multiplex PCR, and TCRdb kept only the in-frame ones, dropping some. This table holds more than 80,000 clones, roughly 88% found once. Specimen: peripheral blood, collected on day 0 of MenACWY control vaccination. These receptors all stem from an adult in good health.

The chain is built from TRBV28 and TRBJ2-7; D unresolved. Trimming shortened V by 5 bases and J by 4 bases, and 6 bases separated the two germline ends. Germline assignment: CDR1 MDHEN and CDR2 SYDVKM. This CDR3 is built from 11 residues. In nucleotides, the CDR3 is TGTGCCAGCAGTGGGGTTTACGAGCAGTACTTC. This translates into CASSGVYEQYF.

This clone was observed a few times. V usage is TRBV9 and J usage is TRBJ2-6; possible D gene TRBD1, 5 bases. This CDR3 spans 17 amino acids. V was pared by 4 bases and J by 0 bases, with 14 bases between. Germline loops: CDR1 SGDLS, CDR2 YYNGEE. The CDR3 sequence is CASSPTGASSGANVLTF. Written as DNA, the CDR3 is TGTGCCAGCAGCCCGACTGGGGCCAGCTCTGGGGCCAACGTCCTGACTTTC.

J is TRBJ2-7 and V is TRBV7-8, with D hard to call. The length of the CDR3 is 14 residues. Per the germline V gene, CDR1 is SGHVS and CDR2 is FQNEAQ. V was cut by 0 bases and J by 3 bases, with 9 bases left in between. DNA of the CDR3: TGTGCCAGCAGCTTAGCAGGCAGGCTCTACGAGCAGTACTTC. Translation gives CASSLAGRLYEQYF.

The chain combines TRBV6-5 with TRBJ1-3; no definite D call. V was cut by 9 bases and J by 1 base, with 10 bases left in between. Per germline, CDR1 MNHEY and CDR2 SVGAGI. The CDR3 has 13 residues. CDR3 amino acids: CASPAASGNTIYF. The CDR3 bases are TGTGCCAGTCCCGCAGCATCTGGAAACACCATATATTTT.

The CDR3 region has the DNA TGTGCCAGCAGGGGGGAGGGTGTAGAGACCCAGTACTTC. It encodes CASRGEGVETQYF. V gene TRBV27 combines with J gene TRBJ2-5; 7 bases align to TRBD2. The ends lost 6 bases at V and 4 bases at J; junction bases unmatched: 5. The CDR3 is made up of 13 amino acids. Germline CDR1 is MNHEY and CDR2 is SMNVEV (reference sequence).

The rearrangement joins TRBV28 to TRBJ1-1; D possibly corresponds to TRBD1 (6 bases). Looked up from germline, CDR1 is MDHEN and CDR2 is SYDVKM. Trimming cost V 4 bases and J 4 bases, with 16 bases left between them. The CDR3 is made up of 15 amino acids. CDR3 bases: TGTGCCAGCAGTTCGCAACAGGGTTTCGGCACTGAAGCTTTCTTT. Its protein product is CASSSQQGFGTEAFF.

V usage is TRBV9 and J usage is TRBJ1-1, with D possibly matching TRBD1 (5 bases). Germline V gives CDR1 SGDLS, CDR2 YYNGEE. V was trimmed by 1 base and J by 0 bases, leaving 13 bases between them. This CDR3 comprises 16 residues. The CDR3: CASSVTTGRMNTEAFF. The DNA for the CDR3 is TGTGCCAGCAGCGTAACAACAGGTCGAATGAACACTGAAGCTTTCTTT.

V and J are TRBV6-5 and TRBJ1-4; no clear D gene. CDR1 and CDR2 (germline): MNHEY, SVGAGI. There are 13 residues in the CDR3. V lost 3 bases to trimming and J lost 4 bases, with 6 bases between them. DNA for the CDR3: TGTGCCAGCAGTTATCAGCATAATGAAAAACTGTTTTTT. Residues: CASSYQHNEKLFF.

This chain joins TRBV29-1 and TRBJ1-2; 7 bases line up with TRBD1. The trim removed 6 bases at V and 2 bases at J, leaving 9 bases unmatched. Germline assignment: CDR1 SQVTM and CDR2 ANQGSEA. The CDR3 is 14 residues long. CDR3 coding DNA: TGCAGCGTCTCCGGGACAGAAAGGAACTATGGCTACACCTTC. Amino acid sequence: CSVSGTERNYGYTF.

The CDR3 loop reads CASSLGLASYEQYF. DNA of the CDR3: TGTGCCAGCAGCCTCGGACTAGCCTCCTACGAGCAGTACTTC. The chain joins TRBV6-2 or TRBV6-3 to TRBJ2-7; 8 nucleotides line up with TRBD2. This CDR3 is built from 14 residues. Germline assignment: CDR1 MNHEY and CDR2 SVGEGT. J gave up 0 bases and V 6 bases, and 4 bases lay outside the gene matches.

This chain connects TRBV6-5 to TRBJ1-1, with TRBD1 identical over 7 bases. From germline, CDR1 is MNHEY and CDR2 SVGAGI. The CDR3 covers 13 residues. Germline trimming cut 6 bases from V and 11 bases from J; bases unmatched to any gene: 12. The CDR3 nucleotides read TGTGCCAGCAGCCCCGGCCCTCAGGGGGTGGCTTTCTTT. Protein sequence: CASSPGPQGVAFF.

The chain carries TRBV30 and TRBJ1-3, with D possibly matching TRBD1 (5 bases). The germline CDR1 and CDR2 sequences are GTSNPN and SVGIG (reference sequence). This CDR3 comprises 12 residues. The V and J ends lost 1 base and 6 bases respectively, with 7 bases between them. CDR3 coding DNA: TGTGCCTGGAGTGCGACAGAAAACACCATATATTTT. As protein: CAWSATENTIYF.

This clone was seen only a few times. The chain uses TRBV2 and TRBJ1-2; TRBD1 is a possible D gene (6 bases). This CDR3 has 13 residues. Germline CDR1 reads SNHLY; CDR2 reads FYNNEI. Trimming shortened V by 3 bases and J by 4 bases, and 9 bases separated the two germline ends. CDR3 nucleotide sequence: TGTGCCAGCAGTGACAGGGGTTCCTATGGCTACACCTTC. It specifies CASSDRGSYGYTF.

The chain recombines TRBV15 with TRBJ2-1; 8 bases map to TRBD2. This CDR3 is 15 amino acids long. In germline, CDR1 is LNHNV, CDR2 YYDKDF (reference sequence). V gave up 8 bases and J gave up 3 bases; unmatched junction bases: 9. The CDR3 reads CATATAGEVYNEQFF. The CDR3 DNA reads TGTGCCACCGCCACAGCGGGGGAGGTCTACAATGAGCAGTTCTTC.

V is TRBV5-1 and J is TRBJ2-3; D remains ambiguous. Trimming left V 4 bases short and J 1 base short, with 16 bases between. The CDR3 is 16 amino acids. Germline V gives CDR1 SGHRS, CDR2 YFSETQ. DNA of the CDR3: TGCGCCAGCAGCCCCGGGTTAGCCGCCCGCACAGATACGCAGTATTTT. Its protein product is CASSPGLAARTDTQYF.

V gene TRBV27 combines with J gene TRBJ2-7, with a possible D match to TRBD1 (6 bases). This CDR3 contains 14 residues. Trimming stripped 2 bases from V and 2 bases from J, with 10 bases between. Germline lookup yields CDR1 MNHEY and CDR2 SMNVEV (reference sequence). The CDR3 loop reads CASSLLDRPYEQYF. CDR3 bases: TGTGCCAGCAGTTTACTGGACAGACCCTACGAGCAGTACTTC.

J is TRBJ1-5 and V is TRBV30, with 7 bases that match TRBD1. Germline trimming cut 1 base from V and 7 bases from J; bases unmatched to any gene: 4. From germline, CDR1 is GTSNPN and CDR2 SVGIG (reference sequence). The CDR3 runs to 13 residues. This CDR3 is CAWSEGADQPQHF. In nucleotides, the CDR3 is TGTGCCTGGAGTGAGGGGGCGGACCAGCCCCAGCATTTT.

V gene TRBV20-1 combines with J gene TRBJ1-4, with D hard to call. The CDR3 is 13 residues long. Germline CDR1 is DFQATT and CDR2 is SNEGSKA (reference sequence). V was clipped by 3 bases and J by 8 bases, with 13 bases between them. CDR3 nucleotides: TGCAGTGCTAGTCTGGGGAGTTACGAAAAACTGTTTTTT. This gives the protein CSASLGSYEKLFF.

CDR3 in amino acids: CASSATGYETQYF. The CDR3 coding sequence is TGTGCCAGCAGCGCGACAGGGTACGAGACCCAGTACTTC. The genes are TRBV7-9 and TRBJ2-5; 7 positions agree with TRBD1. The CDR3 sequence is 13 residues long. The germline V gene encodes CDR1 SEHNR and CDR2 FQNEAQ (reference sequence). V lost 5 bases to trimming and J lost 5 bases; unmatched junction nucleotides: 5.

The chain carries TRBV6-5 and TRBJ1-1; no clear D gene. Trimming cost V 2 bases and J 1 base, with 11 bases left between them. Germline-derived CDR1 and CDR2 are MNHEY and SVGAGI. This CDR3 contains 15 residues. This chain's CDR3 is CASSYGRSGNTEAFF. As DNA, the CDR3 is TGTGCCAGCAGTTACGGAAGGTCCGGGAACACTGAAGCTTTCTTT.

The gene calls are TRBV4-1 and TRBJ2-1; 9 nucleotides line up with TRBD2. The CDR3 has 16 amino acids. Germline CDR1 MGHRA, CDR2 YSYEKL. Losses at the gene ends were 1 base for V and 4 bases for J; bases not matched to a gene: 5. CDR3 in DNA: TGCGCCAGCAGCCAAGTTGGTAGCGGGGGATACAATGAGCAGTTCTTC. It codes for CASSQVGSGGYNEQFF.

This clone was picked up one time. V usage is TRBV7-2 and J usage is TRBJ2-2; D gene uncertain. The CDR3 extends over 16 amino acids. V was pared by 5 bases and J by 1 base, with 14 bases between. Germline-derived CDR1 and CDR2 are SGHTA and FQGNSA. The DNA of the CDR3 is TGTGCCAGCAGCGTCGAAAGGGTTGTGAACACCGGGGAGCTGTTTTTT. Translated: CASSVERVVNTGELFF.

The chain links TRBV7-2 to TRBJ1-1; tentative D call: TRBD1 (6 bases). The germline gives CDR1 SGHTA, CDR2 FQGNSA. CDR3 size: 14 residues. V was cut by 3 bases and J by 5 bases, with 13 bases left in between. The CDR3 sequence: CASSFTGLGTEAFF. Written as DNA, the CDR3 is TGTGCCAGCAGCTTTACAGGGTTGGGGACTGAAGCTTTCTTT.

The chain combines TRBV14 with TRBJ2-3, with D possibly being TRBD2 (6 bases). CDR1 is SGHDN and CDR2 is FVKESK in the germline V gene. The CDR3 has 15 residues. V lost 5 bases to trimming and J lost 4 bases, with 16 bases between them. The CDR3 region has the DNA TGTGCCAGCAGCGGACCCAGGAGGGGTCCAGATACGCAGTATTTT. The encoded protein is CASSGPRRGPDTQYF. The entire variable domain, with the rest obtained from reference TRBV14 and TRBJ2-3, is as follows: EAGVTQFPSHSVIEKGQTVTLRCDPISGHDNLYWYRRVMGKEIKFLLHFVKESKQDESGMPNNRFLAERTGGTYSTLKVQPAELEDSGVYFCASSGPRRGPDTQYFGPGTRLTVL.

Comment on this clone: Its ends do not fully match the called genes, so a read error is possible. The chain uses TRBV5-6 and TRBJ2-2; D could derive from TRBD1 or TRBD2 (5 bases each). The CDR3 runs 14 residues. Germline-derived CDR1 and CDR2 are SGHDT and YYEEEE. In nucleotides, the CDR3 is TGTGCCAGCAACTTGGGGGTCCGCACCGGGGAGCTGTTTTTT. This sequence encodes CASNLGVRTGELFF.

The chain uses TRBV7-9 and TRBJ1-5; no firm D call. The germline V and J ends were trimmed by 1 base and 4 bases, with 5 bases remaining between them. The CDR3 consists of 13 residues. Germline loops: CDR1 SEHNR, CDR2 FQNEAQ (reference sequence). The CDR3 bases are TGTGCCAGCAGCTTAGGGGCAAATCAGCCCCAGCATTTT. Translation gives CASSLGANQPQHF.

Details on this clone: Other DNA sequences of this sample code for an identical CDR3. The J gene is TRBJ1-1, the V gene TRBV14; D gene uncertain. CDR1 and CDR2 (germline): SGHDN, FVKESK. Trimming left V 4 bases short and J 0 bases short, with 6 bases between. This CDR3 spans 13 amino acids. The DNA for the CDR3 is TGTGCCAGCAGCCGGTCCATGAACACTGAAGCTTTCTTT. This gives the protein CASSRSMNTEAFF. Drawing the rest from reference TRBV14 and TRBJ1-1, the complete variable domain is EAGVTQFPSHSVIEKGQTVTLRCDPISGHDNLYWYRRVMGKEIKFLLHFVKESKQDESGMPNNRFLAERTGGTYSTLKVQPAELEDSGVYFCASSRSMNTEAFFGQGTRLTVV.

The CDR3 protein is CASSPIQGLGELFF. CDR3 DNA sequence: TGTGCCAGCAGCCCGATTCAGGGCCTCGGGGAGCTGTTTTTT. The chain links TRBV3-1 (or the pseudogene TRBV3-2) to TRBJ2-2, with D tentatively TRBD1 (5 bases). The CDR3 consists of 14 residues. V was cut by 4 bases and J by 7 bases, with 13 bases left in between. Per germline, CDR1 LGHDT and CDR2 YNNKEL (reference sequence).

The CDR3 DNA is TGTGCCAGCAGCTTGGACCCAGGGATGAATCAGCCCCAGCATTTT. It codes for CASSLDPGMNQPQHF. The chain recombines TRBV5-4 with TRBJ1-5; weak D call: TRBD1 (5 bases). Germline V lookup: CDR1 SGHNT, CDR2 YYREEE (reference sequence). V lost 0 bases and J 4 bases, leaving 11 bases between the germline ends. The CDR3 runs to 15 residues.

This clone showed up just once. This chain links TRBV5-4 with TRBJ1-1; D uncertain. CDR1 is SGHNT, CDR2 YYREEE, per germline (reference sequence). V was clipped by 0 bases and J by 1 base, with 4 bases between them. There are 13 residues in the CDR3. CDR3 amino acids: CASSLGENTEAFF. The CDR3 DNA sequence: TGTGCCAGCAGCTTGGGTGAGAACACTGAAGCTTTCTTT. The whole variable domain, remainder taken from reference TRBV5-4 and TRBJ1-1, is ETGVTQSPTHLIKTRGQQVTLRCSSQSGHNTVSWYQQALGQGPQFIFQYYREEENGRGNFPPRFSGLQFPNYSSELNVNALELDDSALYLCASSLGENTEAFFGQGTRLTVV.

This chain joins TRBV28 and TRBJ1-2, with D possibly TRBD1 on 5 matching bases. The germline CDR1 and CDR2 sequences are MDHEN and SYDVKM. This CDR3 has 12 amino acids. V lost 3 bases, J lost 6 bases, and 8 bases lay in between. CDR3 bases: TGTGCCAGCAGTTTGCAGGGTGATGGCTACACCTTC. Translation: CASSLQGDGYTF.